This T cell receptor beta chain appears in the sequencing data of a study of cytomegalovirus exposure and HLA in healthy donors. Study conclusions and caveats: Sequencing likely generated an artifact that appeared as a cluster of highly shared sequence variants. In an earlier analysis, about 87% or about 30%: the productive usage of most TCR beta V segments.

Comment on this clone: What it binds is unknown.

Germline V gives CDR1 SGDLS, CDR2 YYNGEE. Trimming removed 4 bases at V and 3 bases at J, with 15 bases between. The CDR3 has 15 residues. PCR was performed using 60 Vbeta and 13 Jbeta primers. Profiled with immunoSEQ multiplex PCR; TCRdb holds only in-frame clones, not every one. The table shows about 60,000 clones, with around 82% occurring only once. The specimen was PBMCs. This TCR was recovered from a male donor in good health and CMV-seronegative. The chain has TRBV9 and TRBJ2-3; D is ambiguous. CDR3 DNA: TGTGCCAGCAGCTCTACTCCCTTGACTACAGATACGCAGTATTTT. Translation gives CASSSTPLTTDTQYF.